The TCR beta chain under discussion was sequenced for a study of blood T cells in healthy people across ages. Study background: With template switching, about one barcoded beta molecule was captured per two T cells. Study results and limitations: Per million T cells, the diversity of TCR beta decreased roughly linearly as age advanced. Unsorted PBMC material precluded a definitive naive versus antigen-experienced comparison.

The CDR3 extends over 11 amino acids. CDR1 and CDR2 from the germline V gene are DFQATT and SNEGSKA (reference sequence). This clonotype was counted only a few times. The antigen is unknown. The use of a sample-barcoded 5' primer and a J-beta primer mix characterized a second PCR of roughly 7 to 11 cycles. TCRdb passed the 5' RACE reads through MiXCR, listing each CDR3 protein once. The table has about 1.6 million distinct CDR3 sequences, about 31% seen once. Sequencing was done on a sample of blood. The origin of this receptor is a woman aged 25 to 45 in good health. The chain carries TRBV20-1 and TRBJ2-3; D uncertain. In nucleotides, the CDR3 is TGCTCGTGGGGTGGCACAGATACGCAGTATTTT. Translated: CSWGGTDTQYF.